Listed here are 22 T cell receptor beta chains from one sample, sequenced in a study of tumor-infiltrating lymphocytes in primary liver carcinoma. Unsorted bulk tissue (about 18-30 mg) underwent RNA and DNA co-extraction. Starting material of 500 ng total RNA yielded TCR beta cDNA via a constant-region primer. Construction of TCR beta libraries relied on three successive nested multiplex PCR rounds employing slightly modified ARM-PCR. TRBV1-TRBV30 forward primers paired with a C-beta reverse primer were used in the first two PCR rounds, which ran approximately 11 cycles each. MiXCR, applied by TCRdb to the multiplex PCR reads, yields one record per CDR3 protein. The top ten clones hold about a fifth of a sample with under 130,000 distinct CDR3 sequences, 82% of them seen once. The material sequenced was liver tumor tissue from sampling region 3. Subset specified: tumor region T3, left-lateral pole. These receptors were collected from a man aged 35 to 55 with primary liver carcinoma and hepatitis B virus infection.

As to this clonotype: The junction departs from the called germline gene at one end, perhaps through a read error. The chain is built from TRBV5-1 and TRBJ2-5, with D unresolved. CDR1 SGHRS and CDR2 YFSETQ come from the germline V gene. The CDR3 is made up of 11 amino acids. The CDR3 protein is CASSFDETQYF. The CDR3 DNA follows: TGCGCCAGTAGCTTCGACGAGACCCAGTACTTC.

With respect to this clonotype: Its ends do not fully match the called genes, so a read error is possible. This chain uses TRBV10-1 with TRBJ1-5, with a possible D match to TRBD1 (6 bases). CDR1 WNHNN and CDR2 SYGVQD come from the germline V gene (reference sequence). This CDR3 region has 13 residues. CDR3 amino acids: CTSPERGVQPPHF. The CDR3 coding sequence is TGCACCTCTCCGGAGAGGGGGGTTCAGCCCCCGCATTTT.

As concerns this clonotype: An end of the junction differs from the germline gene, which may be a read error. The V and J genes are TRBV12-3 or TRBV12-4 and TRBJ1-4; no firm D call. CDR3 length equals 14 residues. In DNA, the CDR3 is TGTGTCAGCAGTTCAAGTGGGGTTGGTGAAAAACTGTTTTTT. Translation: CVSSSSGVGEKLFF.

Comments on this clonotype: This CDR3 is missing its conserved last phenylalanine or tryptophan, likely due to a read error. J is TRBJ1-1 and V is TRBV2, with a possible D match to TRBD1 (5 bases). Germline assignment: CDR1 SNHLY and CDR2 FYNNEI. Between the trimmed V and J ends, which lost 9 bases and 1 base, there was a span of 12 bases. The CDR3 covers 13 residues. CDR3 DNA sequence: TGTGCCAGTAGGGGAGACGGGAACACTGAAGCTTTCCTT. Its translation is CASRGDGNTEAFL.

In the case of this clonotype: Because the CDR3 is missing its conserved closing phenylalanine or tryptophan, this is likely a read error. V gene TRBV6-6 combines with J gene TRBJ1-1; D is uncertain. CDR1 is MNHNY and CDR2 is SVGAGI in the germline V gene (reference sequence). There are 13 residues in the CDR3. Here the CDR3 DNA reads TGTGTCAGCAGTTACGGGAACCCCGTTGAAGCTTTCTTA. Translating it yields CVSSYGNPVEAFL.

To note about this clonotype: The junction differs from germline at one of its ends, possibly a read error. V gene TRBV6-6 combines with J gene TRBJ2-3; D is undetermined. Germline V gene lookup returns CDR1 MNHNY and CDR2 SVGAGI (reference sequence). This CDR3 has 14 amino acids. The CDR3 here is CASIYATLTDTQYF. The CDR3 region has the DNA TGTGCCAGCATTTACGCGACTTTAACAGATACGCAGTATTTT.

The V and J genes are TRBV29-1 and TRBJ2-4, with TRBD1 as a possible D gene (6 bases). This CDR3 has 13 residues. Germline lookup yields CDR1 SQVTM and CDR2 ANQGSEA. V was shortened by 7 bases and J by 0 bases, with 10 bases between the two germline ends. The CDR3 region has the DNA TGCAGCGAGGGGGACACAGCCAAAAACATTCAGTACTTC. Translating gives CSEGDTAKNIQYF.

The chain recombines TRBV6-6 with TRBJ2-7, with D tentatively TRBD2 (5 bases). The V end lost 7 bases, the J end lost 6 bases, and 19 bases lay between the germline ends. This CDR3 spans 14 amino acids. Germline CDR1 reads MNHNY; CDR2 reads SVGAGI (reference sequence). This CDR3 is CASNNSGWGSEQYF. The CDR3 DNA is TGTGCCAGCAATAACTCGGGGTGGGGAAGCGAGCAGTACTTC.

To note about this clonotype: Mismatch with germline at one junction end may stem from a read error. This chain links TRBV6-5 with TRBJ2-5, with TRBD2 identical over 11 bases. There are 19 residues in the CDR3. Per germline, CDR1 MNHEY and CDR2 SVGAGI. CDR3 sequence: CASTWTGLVAGGPSETQYF. The CDR3 DNA reads as TGTGCCAGCACATGGACGGGGTTGGTAGCGGGAGGGCCGTCAGAGACTCAGTACTTC.

About this clonotype itself: This sequence may be a read error, since a much larger clone differs from it by one base. The chain uses TRBV2 and TRBJ2-1; D may be TRBD1 or TRBD2 (5 bases each). The germline V gene has CDR1 SNHLY and CDR2 FYNNEI. Trimming took off 11 bases at V and 9 bases at J, with 26 bases between the two ends. This CDR3 is built from 15 residues. DNA of the CDR3: TGTGCCTCCAGCCCCGGGGCAGACCCTTTGAGTGAGCAGTTCTTC. Protein sequence: CASSPGADPLSEQFF.

About this clonotype: The germline gene is not matched at one end of the junction; a read error may be the cause. This sequence joins TRBV6-1 and TRBJ2-5; perhaps TRBD1 as D (6 bases). The CDR3 contains 18 residues. Looked up from germline, CDR1 is MNHNS and CDR2 is SASEGT. CDR3 nucleotide sequence: TGTGCCAGCAGTGAAAATTTAATGGGGGCGGCCCTTGGAGAGCCCCAGTACTTC. Encoded protein: CASSENLMGAALGEPQYF.

Note on this clonotype: A much larger clone lies a single base off, so this may be a read error. The genes are TRBV28 and TRBJ2-5; 10 bases line up with TRBD1. Germline V CDR1 and CDR2: MDHEN, SYDVKM. The CDR3 sequence is 16 residues long. This chain's CDR3 is CACSSPDRGFLETQYF. The CDR3 DNA follows: TGTGCCTGCAGTTCTCCGGACAGGGGGTTTCTTGAGACCCAGTACTTC.

This clonotype was counted at least ten times. This sequence joins TRBV30 and TRBJ1-5, with D maybe TRBD1 (5 bases). Deletions cut 2 bases from V and 5 bases from J, with 10 bases between. Per the germline V gene, CDR1 is GTSNPN and CDR2 is SVGIG (reference sequence). The CDR3 extends over 13 amino acids. DNA of the CDR3: TGTGCCTGGAGTACCAGGGAAGATCAGCCCCAGCATTTT. This translates into CAWSTREDQPQHF.

As concerns this clonotype: This may stem from a read error, because a much larger clone lies one nucleotide away. This likely comes from a read error, as the CDR3 has no conserved phenylalanine or tryptophan at its end. The chain combines TRBV5-4 with TRBJ2-2, with D possibly being TRBD1 (6 bases). CDR1 SGHNT and CDR2 YYREEE come from the germline V gene (reference sequence). This CDR3 comprises 14 residues. The CDR3 loop reads CACRPGANTGELFY. The CDR3 DNA is TGTGCCTGCAGGCCAGGGGCGAACACCGGGGAGCTGTTTTAT.

Regarding this clonotype: The junction departs from germline at one end; a sequencing error may be responsible. The rearrangement joins TRBV29-1 to TRBJ1-1; a weak D match, TRBD1 (5 bases). CDR3 size: 15 residues. Germline loops: CDR1 SQVTM, CDR2 ANQGSEA. The CDR3 is CGVSAGWGMVTEALF. The CDR3 DNA follows: TGCGGCGTTTCGGCAGGGTGGGGAATGGTAACTGAAGCTTTATTT.

About this clonotype: The conserved closing phenylalanine or tryptophan is absent in this CDR3, likely reflecting a read error. The rearrangement links TRBV5-1 to TRBJ2-4; 7 nucleotides agree with TRBD2. J was trimmed by 2 bases and V by 7 bases; bases with no gene match: 6. The CDR3 covers 14 residues. Germline V lookup: CDR1 SGHRS, CDR2 YFSETQ. The CDR3 DNA follows: TGCGCCAGCGGCTCGGGGGGTACCAAAAACATTCAGTACGTC. It is translated as CASGSGGTKNIQYV.

On this clonotype itself: The germline gene is not matched at one end of the junction; a read error may be the cause. This sequence joins TRBV12-3 or TRBV12-4 and TRBJ1-2, with D unresolved. The CDR3 is 16 residues long. CDR3 in amino acids: CASSLGGRPRNYDYTF. The DNA of the CDR3 is TGTGCCAGTAGTTTAGGTGGCAGGCCAAGAAACTATGACTACACCTTC.

A remark on this clonotype: The CDR3 ends on some other residue instead of the conserved phenylalanine or tryptophan, so this is likely a read error. The gene calls are TRBV11-2 and TRBJ2-7; D uncertain. The germline CDR1 and CDR2 sequences are SGHAT and FQNNGV. This CDR3 is built from 14 residues. The CDR3 loop reads CATSSNWNSYEQYS. CDR3 sequence (DNA): TGTGCCACCAGCTCTAACTGGAACTCCTACGAGCAGTACTCC.

A note on this clonotype: Germline is not matched at one junction end, which may reflect a read error. The V call is TRBV6-5, the J call TRBJ2-2, with 13 bases identical to TRBD2. The CDR3 length is 15 residues. The germline V gene encodes CDR1 MNHEY and CDR2 SVGAGI. This CDR3 reads CTSSSAGLAGGELFF. DNA of the CDR3: TGTACCAGCAGTTCAGCGGGACTAGCGGGAGGGGAGCTGTTTTTT.

The chain links TRBV12-3 or TRBV12-4 to TRBJ2-3, with D maybe TRBD2 (5 bases). This CDR3 has 15 residues. This chain's CDR3 is CASSSASGCTDTQYF. DNA for the CDR3: TGTGCGAGTAGTTCTGCGAGCGGATGCACAGATACGCAGTATTTT.

A single count supports this clonotype. At one boundary the junction diverges from the germline segment, which might be a read error. The chain links TRBV6-1 to TRBJ1-3; no clear D. Germline V gives CDR1 MNHNS, CDR2 SASEGT. The CDR3 is 14 residues long. In DNA form, the CDR3 reads TGTGCCAGCAGTAAAGGGTCCTCCGGAAACCCCATATATTTT. Residues: CASSKGSSGNPIYF.

This sequence joins TRBV11-1 and TRBJ2-3; tentatively, D is TRBD1 (6 bases). The CDR3 contains 15 residues. Trimming removed 10 bases at V and 2 bases at J, with 19 bases between. Germline V gene data show CDR1 as SGHAT and CDR2 as FQDESV (reference sequence). CDR3 protein: CAISLPRGTTDTQYF. CDR3 coding DNA: TGTGCCATCAGTTTGCCGAGGGGGACCACAGATACGCAGTATTTT. The variable domain in full, with the rest retrieved from reference TRBV11-1 and TRBJ2-3, is EAEVAQSPRYKITEKSQAVAFWCDPISGHATLYWYRQILGQGPELLVQFQDESVVDDSQLPKDRFSAERLKGVDSTLKIQPAELGDSAMYLCAISLPRGTTDTQYFGPGTRLTVL.